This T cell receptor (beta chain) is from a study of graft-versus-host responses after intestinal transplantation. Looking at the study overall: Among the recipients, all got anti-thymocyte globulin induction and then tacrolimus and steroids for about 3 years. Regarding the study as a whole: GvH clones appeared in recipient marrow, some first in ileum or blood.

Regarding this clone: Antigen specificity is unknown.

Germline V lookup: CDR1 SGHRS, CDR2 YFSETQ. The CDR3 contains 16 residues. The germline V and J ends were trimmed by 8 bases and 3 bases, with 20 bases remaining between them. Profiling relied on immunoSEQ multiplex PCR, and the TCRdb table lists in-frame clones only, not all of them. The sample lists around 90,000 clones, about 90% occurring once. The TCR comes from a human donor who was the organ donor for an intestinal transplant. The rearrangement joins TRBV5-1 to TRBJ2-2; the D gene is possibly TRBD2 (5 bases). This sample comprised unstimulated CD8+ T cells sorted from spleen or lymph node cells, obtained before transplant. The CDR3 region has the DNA TGCGCCAGTGCGTACGGGAATTTTCGGGACACCGGGGAGCTGTTTTTT. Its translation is CASAYGNFRDTGELFF.